This passage covers 20 T cell receptor beta chains from one sample sequenced in a study of Graves' ophthalmopathy and Graves' hyperthyroidism. The study amplified TCR beta CDR3 regions using RNA transcripts. The first round was an RT-PCR with HTBI primers, and the second round was a multiplex PCR. TCRdb reprocessed the multiplex PCR reads via MiXCR and lists one record per CDR3 protein. The table has 300,000 to 400,000 distinct CDR3 sequences, 15% to 20% seen once; the top ten hold roughly an eighth. Sequencing used peripheral blood. Receptors were obtained from an adult man with Graves' ophthalmopathy.

This clonotype was counted ten times or more. The genes are TRBV29-1 and TRBJ2-7; TRBD1 matches at 7 bases. The J segment lost 5 bases and the V segment lost 6 bases, leaving 10 bases of the junction unmatched. The germline gives CDR1 SQVTM, CDR2 ANQGSEA. This CDR3 is built from 13 residues. The CDR3 sequence: CSVTTGYPNEQYF. Here the CDR3 DNA reads TGCAGCGTCACGACAGGGTATCCTAACGAGCAGTACTTC.

This clonotype was observed many times. The V gene is TRBV6-5, the J gene TRBJ1-6; D remains ambiguous. The CDR3 is 16 residues long. In germline, CDR1 is MNHEY, CDR2 SVGAGI. Trimming removed 7 bases from V and 7 bases from J, with 20 bases in between. The CDR3 sequence: CASTHGLQGRNSPLHF. For the CDR3, the DNA is TGTGCCAGCACTCACGGGTTACAAGGCAGGAATTCACCCCTCCACTTT.

V usage is TRBV9 and J usage is TRBJ2-7; 9 positions agree with TRBD1. V shed 0 bases and J 6 bases; nucleotides not matched to a gene: 4. CDR1 and CDR2 (germline): SGDLS, YYNGEE. The CDR3 runs 14 residues. The CDR3 bases are TGTGCCAGCAGCGTAGTGGGACAGGGAGGCGAGCAGTACTTC. Protein product: CASSVVGQGGEQYF.

The rearrangement joins TRBV2 to TRBJ2-5; D ambiguous. The CDR3 runs to 16 residues. The ends were cut back, 4 bases at V and 0 bases at J, with 15 bases in the middle. Looked up from germline, CDR1 is SNHLY and CDR2 is FYNNEI. CDR3 in amino acids: CASSGTRHINQETQYF. DNA for the CDR3: TGTGCCAGCAGTGGGACGAGACACATAAACCAAGAGACCCAGTACTTC. Drawing the rest from reference TRBV2 and TRBJ2-5, the complete variable domain is EPEVTQTPSHQVTQMGQEVILRCVPISNHLYFYWYRQILGQKVEFLVSFYNNEISEKSEIFDDQFSVERPDGSNFTLKIRSTKLEDSAMYFCASSGTRHINQETQYFGPGTRLLVL.

Many counts were recorded for this clonotype. V usage is TRBV20-1 and J usage is TRBJ2-7; 9 nucleotides align to TRBD1. CDR1 DFQATT and CDR2 SNEGSKA come from the germline V gene (reference sequence). There are 13 residues in the CDR3. Germline trimming cut 6 bases from V and 2 bases from J; bases unmatched to any gene: 5. The CDR3 DNA reads TGCAGTGCCACCGGGACAGGGACCTACGAGCAGTACTTC. Translated: CSATGTGTYEQYF.

Ten or more counts support this clonotype. V gene TRBV6-1 combines with J gene TRBJ2-7, with D hard to call. In germline, CDR1 is MNHNS, CDR2 SASEGT. This CDR3 spans 13 amino acids. Deletions cut 2 bases from V and 1 base from J, with 6 bases between. CDR3 sequence reads: CASSESSSYEQYF. DNA for the CDR3: TGTGCCAGCAGTGAATCCTCGTCCTACGAGCAGTACTTC.

This clonotype has ten or more counts. The chain employs TRBV6-1 and TRBJ1-1; D is perhaps TRBD1 (6 bases). The CDR3 spans 15 residues. The V gene's germline CDR1 is MNHNS and CDR2 SASEGT. V gave up 6 bases and J gave up 1 base, with 15 bases separating them. The CDR3 sequence is CASRNPGDANTEAFF. Here the CDR3 DNA reads TGTGCCAGCAGGAACCCAGGGGATGCGAACACTGAAGCTTTCTTT.

This clonotype was detected many times. This sequence joins TRBV30 and TRBJ2-5; 8 bases align to TRBD1. J gave up 5 bases and V 2 bases, and 4 bases lay outside the gene matches. The CDR3 consists of 13 residues. CDR1 and CDR2 from the germline V gene are GTSNPN and SVGIG (reference sequence). DNA of the CDR3: TGTGCCTGGAGTCCAGGGGGCTGGGAGACCCAGTACTTC. Amino acids: CAWSPGGWETQYF.

This clonotype has at least ten counts. This chain connects TRBV6-7 to TRBJ1-6, with D unclear. TRBV6-7 is filed as an ORF, its function uncertain. This CDR3 contains 13 residues. Between the trimmed V and J ends, which lost 4 bases and 8 bases, there was a span of 9 bases. The CDR3, as DNA: TGTGCCAGCAGTTGTCATAAGGATTCACCCCTCCACTTT. Protein sequence: CASSCHKDSPLHF.

J is TRBJ2-7 and V is TRBV12-3 or TRBV12-4; D tentatively fits TRBD1 or TRBD2 (5 bases each). V was pared by 6 bases and J by 5 bases, with 20 bases between. The CDR3 length is 15 residues. The CDR3 protein is CASSVDGDPRNEQYF. The CDR3 coding sequence is TGTGCCAGCAGCGTAGATGGGGACCCCAGGAACGAGCAGTACTTC.

This clonotype was recorded many times. The J gene is TRBJ1-1, the V gene TRBV3-1; D might be TRBD1 (5 bases). Germline V gene data show CDR1 as LGHDT and CDR2 as YNNKEL (reference sequence). This CDR3 has 14 amino acids. V lost 2 bases and J lost 4, with 11 bases in between. CDR3 amino acids: CASSQRDQTTEAFF. The CDR3, as DNA: TGTGCCAGCAGCCAAAGGGACCAAACCACTGAAGCTTTCTTT.

Comments on this clonotype: Its ends do not fully match the called genes, so a read error is possible. The V gene is TRBV30, the J gene TRBJ1-2; a possible D gene is TRBD1 (5 bases). Germline V CDR1 and CDR2: GTSNPN, SVGIG (reference sequence). The CDR3 runs 13 residues. CDR3 coding DNA: TGTGCCTGGAGTGTGGGGGAGTTGGGTGGCTACATCTTC. Translated: CAWSVGELGGYIF.

Ten or more counts support this clonotype. V gene TRBV12-3 or TRBV12-4 combines with J gene TRBJ1-1; D is uncertain. This CDR3 contains 16 residues. V gave up 0 bases and J gave up 0 bases, with 11 bases separating them. The CDR3 protein is CASSLAAGPLNTEAFF. The CDR3 DNA is TGTGCCAGCAGTTTAGCAGCCGGGCCTCTGAACACTGAAGCTTTCTTT.

The V gene is TRBV15, the J gene TRBJ1-2, with 7 bases aligning to TRBD1. The V segment lost 0 bases and the J segment 6 bases; nucleotides outside the gene matches: 10. Germline-derived CDR1 and CDR2 are LNHNV and YYDKDF (reference sequence). The length of the CDR3 is 16 residues. In DNA form, the CDR3 reads TGTGCCACCAGCAGAGACAGGGGGGCGCAAGGGGATGGCTACACCTTC. Encoded protein: CATSRDRGAQGDGYTF.

This clonotype was found many times. CDR3: CASSQGQHQPIYGYTF. The CDR3 nucleotides read TGCGCCAGCAGCCAAGGACAGCACCAGCCGATCTATGGCTACACCTTC. The chain links TRBV5-1 to TRBJ1-2; D is perhaps TRBD1 (6 bases). V gave up 4 bases and J gave up 4 bases, with 20 bases separating them. The CDR3 is 16 amino acids. Per the germline V gene, CDR1 is SGHRS and CDR2 is YFSETQ.

This clonotype was seen ten or more times. The chain joins TRBV5-1 to TRBJ2-7, with D possibly TRBD1 on 5 matching bases. From germline, CDR1 is SGHRS and CDR2 YFSETQ. With 0 bases removed from V and 3 bases from J, the gap between germline ends came to 13 bases. This CDR3 region has 15 residues. CDR3 in DNA: TGCGCCAGCAGCTTGGGGGGCAACCAGGGCTACGAGCAGTACTTC. It specifies CASSLGGNQGYEQYF.

This clonotype was observed at least ten times. The genes are TRBV19 and TRBJ1-2; 10 bases are a match to TRBD1. CDR1 is LNHDA, CDR2 SQIVND, per germline (reference sequence). The CDR3 is 15 residues long. The junction had 9 bases not matched to a gene; V was cut back by 4 bases and J by 7 bases. The CDR3 region has the DNA TGTGCCAGTAGTACCCGGGACAGGGGCCGGCTTGGCTACACCTTC. Encoded protein: CASSTRDRGRLGYTF.

This clonotype was recorded many times. This rearrangement joins TRBV6-1 to TRBJ2-7; D remains unclear. CDR1 MNHNS and CDR2 SASEGT come from the germline V gene. V shed 5 bases and J shed 3 bases, with 11 bases lying between them. The CDR3 has 13 amino acids. The CDR3 loop reads CASSRRHDYEQYF. DNA for the CDR3: TGTGCCAGCAGTCGCAGACACGACTACGAGCAGTACTTC.

This clonotype was seen repeatedly, ten times or more. The J gene is TRBJ2-2, the V gene TRBV19; possible D gene TRBD1, 6 bases. The CDR3 contains 18 residues. Germline V gene lookup returns CDR1 LNHDA and CDR2 SQIVND (reference sequence). The V end was cut by 3 bases, the J end by 2 bases, with 19 bases between. The CDR3 spells CASSIYSGQGPNTGELFF. Here the CDR3 DNA reads TGTGCCAGTAGTATCTATTCCGGGCAGGGGCCAAACACCGGGGAGCTGTTTTTT.

This chain links TRBV6-5 with TRBJ1-2, with 8 bases lining up with TRBD1. The germline gives CDR1 MNHEY, CDR2 SVGAGI. The CDR3 length is 15 residues. The ends lost 0 bases at V and 8 bases at J; junction bases unmatched: 8. In DNA form, the CDR3 reads TGTGCCAGCAGTTACTCGAGTAACAGGGGGAACGGCTACACCTTC. It encodes CASSYSSNRGNGYTF.